This T cell receptor (beta chain) stems from a study of T cell changes during pregnancy in multiple sclerosis. The CDR3 consists of 13 residues. Germline V gene lookup returns CDR1 SQVTM and CDR2 ANQGSEA. The junction had 5 bases not matched to a gene; V was cut back by 4 bases and J by 8 bases. Sequenced by immunoSEQ multiplex PCR; TCRdb stores in-frame clones only, minus some. The table includes 100,000 or so clones, roughly nine tenths detected once. This receptor was taken from a female donor with multiple sclerosis, enrolled in a pregnancy study. The rearrangement links TRBV29-1 to TRBJ1-4; 9 bases are shared with TRBD1. Here the sequenced sample was peripheral blood, taken in the second trimester of pregnancy. In DNA, the CDR3 is TGCAGCGTTGCGGACAGGGGTTGGGAAAAACTGTTTTTT. Protein product: CSVADRGWEKLFF.